This is a list of T cell receptor beta chains from one sample in a study of CD8+CD57+ T cells in acquired aplastic anemia. TCRdb re-derived calls from the reads in MiXCR, one entry per CDR3 protein. Of about 220,000 distinct CDR3 sequences in the sample, almost 35% were seen once. The specimen was sorted CD4+, CD8+, or CD8+CD57+ T cells (not recorded which) from PBMCs. These receptors were collected from a human donor in good health, serving as a control. The CDR3 runs from the conserved cysteine through the conserved F or W. A D gene is named only where the DNA matches it firmly. A row's size may be missing; if present it is once, few, many or a size class.

clone size	D gene	V gene	J gene	CDR3 DNA	CDR3 protein
many	-	TRBV5-1	TRBJ2-7	TGCGCCAGCAGCTTTGGCCAGTCAGGGTACAACGAGCAGTACTTC	CASSFGQSGYNEQYF
many	-	TRBV4-1	TRBJ2-7	TGCGCCAGCAGCCAAGATCGGGTACCCTCCTACGAGCAGTACTTC	CASSQDRVPSYEQYF
-	-	TRBV3-1	TRBJ2-4	TGTGCCAGCAGCCAAGATCGCAGGAGGGAAAACATTCAGTACTTC	CASSQDRRRENIQYF
many	-	TRBV24-1	TRBJ1-4	TGTGCCACCAGTGATTCCTACGGGGGGGGAAAACTGTTTTTT	CATSDSYGGGKLFF
-	TRBD2	TRBV20-1	TRBJ2-1	TGCAGTGCTCCCGACCCAACTAGCGGGGTTTACAATGAGCAGTTCTTC	CSAPDPTSGVYNEQFF
many	TRBD1	TRBV24-1	TRBJ2-7	TGTGCCACCAGTGATTCACAGGGGGCTGGGGACGAGCAGTACTTC	CATSDSQGAGDEQYF
-	TRBD1	TRBV20-1	TRBJ1-5	TGCAGTGCTAGAGATCGACAGGGGGCAGGTCAGCCCCAGCATTTT	CSARDRQGAGQPQHF
-	-	TRBV19	TRBJ1-1	TGTGCCAGTAGTCTGAAGACCCCGAACACTGAAGCTTTCTTT	CASSLKTPNTEAFF
many	TRBD2	TRBV12-3/TRBV12-4	TRBJ2-3	TGTGCCAGCAGGCCGATAGCGGGAGGGCCGAATACGCAGTATTTT	CASRPIAGGPNTQYF
few	-	TRBV20-1	TRBJ1-2	TGCAGTGCTAGAGGCCTACAGGGTTATGGCTACACCTTC	CSARGLQGYGYTF
many	TRBD2	TRBV12-3/TRBV12-4	TRBJ2-7	TGTGCCAGCAGCCGCTCGGCGGGGGGTTGGGAGCAGTACTTC	CASSRSAGGWEQYF
-	-	TRBV12-3/TRBV12-4	TRBJ1-5	TGTGCCAGCAGTACTCAACCAAGTGGGGCCCTGATGGCCCAGCATTTT	CASSTQPSGALMAQHF
-	-	TRBV19	TRBJ1-2	TGTGCCAGTAGAAACGCCGGGACCTTCTATGGCTACACCTTC	CASRNAGTFYGYTF
few	-	TRBV12-3/TRBV12-4	TRBJ1-5	TGTGCCAGCAGTCAAAAATTAGGGATGAATCAGCCCCAGCATTTT	CASSQKLGMNQPQHF
-	-	TRBV11-2	TRBJ2-1	TGTGCCAGCAGTCGTACTGGACAGGGAGGGAAACACGGGAATGAGCAGTTCTTC	CASSRTGQGGKHGNEQFF
many	-	TRBV2	TRBJ2-1	TGTGCCAGCAGTGATTTAGTTGGTAAGCTCTACAATGAGCAGTTCTTC	CASSDLVGKLYNEQFF
many	-	TRBV20-1	TRBJ2-5	TGCAGTGCTAGAGATCTAGGGCGGGGCCAAGAGACCCAGTACTTC	CSARDLGRGQETQYF
-	TRBD2	TRBV29-1	TRBJ2-7	TGCAGCGTTCACGCTGGGACTAGCTCCTACGAGCAGTACTTC	CSVHAGTSSYEQYF
-	-	TRBV11-1	TRBJ2-3	TGTGCCAGCAGCCCGGGGGCCGGGAGCACAGATACGCAGTATTTT	CASSPGAGSTDTQYF
once	TRBD1	TRBV12-3/TRBV12-4	TRBJ1-5	TGTGCCAGCATGATACTAGCGGGACAGACCTTTGAAACTTATAGCAATCAGCCCCAGCATTTT	CASMILAGQTFETYSNQPQHF
many	-	TRBV4-2	TRBJ1-1	TGTGCCAGCAGCCAATTCGGATCCCTGGCCACTGAAGCTTTCTTT	CASSQFGSLATEAFF
many	TRBD1	TRBV19	TRBJ1-2	TGTGCCAGCAAAAACCGGGACAGGTACTATGGCTACACCTTC	CASKNRDRYYGYTF
-	TRBD1	TRBV11-1	TRBJ1-5	TGTGCCAGCAGCCCGACAGGGGGCGCAGGCAATCAGCCCCAGCATTTT	CASSPTGGAGNQPQHF
few	TRBD2	TRBV7-3	TRBJ2-1	TGTGCCAGCAGCCTACGGGGGGGGGCTACCTACAATGAGCAGTTCTTC	CASSLRGGATYNEQFF
-	-	TRBV4-1	TRBJ2-7	TGCGCCAGCAGCCCCCGGGGAAGTGCCGAGCAGTACTTC	CASSPRGSAEQYF
few	TRBD2	TRBV5-1	TRBJ2-2	TGCGCCAGCAGCCTGCTAGCGGTGAACACCGGGGAGCTGTTTTTT	CASSLLAVNTGELFF
-	TRBD2	TRBV28	TRBJ2-7	TGTGCCAGCAGTTCCCCTACTAGCGGGTACTACGAGCAGTACTTC	CASSSPTSGYYEQYF
-	-	TRBV2	TRBJ2-5	TGTGCCGGGGGTTACCAAGAGACCCAGTACTTC	CAGGYQETQYF
many	TRBD2	TRBV10-3	TRBJ2-5	TGTGCCATCGCCGAGCGGGAGGGTTTCTTGGGAGAGACCCAGTACTTC	CAIAEREGFLGETQYF
many	-	TRBV6-1	TRBJ2-7	TGTGCCAGCAGTGAGTCCTGGACAGCCATTTACGAGCAGTACTTC	CASSESWTAIYEQYF
-	-	TRBV19	TRBJ1-2	TGTGCCAGTACTTATCCCTCGGGATCTTATGGCTACACCTTC	CASTYPSGSYGYTF
once	TRBD1	TRBV28	TRBJ2-1	TGTGCCAGCAGGGGACAGGCCGTCTACAATGAGCAGTTCTTC	CASRGQAVYNEQFF
many	-	TRBV7-3	TRBJ2-3	TGTGCCAGCAGCTTAAGAGCCCTAACAGATACGCAGTATTTT	CASSLRALTDTQYF
once	-	TRBV20-1	TRBJ2-3	TGCAGTGCTGGGCCAGGGGATACGCAGTATTTT	CSAGPGDTQYF
many	-	TRBV7-2	TRBJ2-7	TGTGCCAGCAGCTCATCCCGGGACCATTACGAGCAGTACTTC	CASSSSRDHYEQYF
many	TRBD2	TRBV20-1	TRBJ2-7	TGCAGTGCTGGGCGACTAGCGGGAGCCCACTACGAGCAGTACTTC	CSAGRLAGAHYEQYF
many	-	TRBV7-8	TRBJ2-7	TGTGCCAGCAGCTCGAAAGACGGTGGTGTGAGAAGGCACGAGCAGTACTTC	CASSSKDGGVRRHEQYF
-	-	TRBV19	TRBJ1-1	TGTGCCAGTAGTATAGCAGAATACACTGAAGCTTTCTTT	CASSIAEYTEAFF
few	TRBD2	TRBV4-1	TRBJ2-1	TGCGCCAGCAGCCATGCAGGACTAGCGGAACAATACAATGAGCAGTTCTTC	CASSHAGLAEQYNEQFF
once	-	TRBV24-1	TRBJ2-1	TGCGCCACCGGTGATTTGCAGGGGGGGCGACGGAATGAGCAGTTCTTC	CATGDLQGGRRNEQFF
few	-	TRBV12-3/TRBV12-4	TRBJ1-4	TGTGCCAGCAGTCGAGTGAACCGGGCAACTAATGAAAAACTGTTTTTT	CASSRVNRATNEKLFF
-	TRBD1	TRBV11-1	TRBJ2-2	TGTGCCAGCAGCTTCCCGCGGACAGGGACTGACACCGGGGAGCTGTTTTTT	CASSFPRTGTDTGELFF
many	TRBD1	TRBV7-9	TRBJ2-7	TGTGCCAGCAGCGCACGGACAGGGTATGGGAGCGAGCAGTACTTC	CASSARTGYGSEQYF
-	TRBD2	TRBV5-1	TRBJ2-5	TGCGCCGGCAGCTTGTTTAGCGGGACTAACCAAGAGACCCAGTACTTC	CAGSLFSGTNQETQYF
-	TRBD2	TRBV20-1	TRBJ2-3	TGCAGTGCCCGACCAGCGGGAGGCACAGATACGCAGTATTTT	CSARPAGGTDTQYF
once	-	TRBV2	TRBJ1-4	TGTGCCAGCAGTGACCGGATATCAACTAATGAAAAACTGTTTTTT	CASSDRISTNEKLFF
-	-	TRBV7-8	TRBJ2-1	TGTGCCAGCAGCTCCGTTGGCGGCGAGCAGTTCTTC	CASSSVGGEQFF
-	-	TRBV24-1	TRBJ1-4	TGTGCCACCAGTGATTTCGGTGAAAAACTGTTTTTT	CATSDFGEKLFF
-	-	TRBV12-5	TRBJ1-2	TGTGCTAGTGGACCTACCACAGATAACTATGGCTACACCTTC	CASGPTTDNYGYTF
many	TRBD2	TRBV20-1	TRBJ2-3	TGCAGTGCTAGAGGGGGACTAGCGGGATTGGGAGATACGCAGTATTTT	CSARGGLAGLGDTQYF
many	-	TRBV3-1	TRBJ1-1	TGTGCCAGCATGCACCAGGGGAGTGGGACTGAAGCTTTCTTT	CASMHQGSGTEAFF
few	-	TRBV18	TRBJ1-2	TGTGCCAGCTCACCACGAACAGGAGTCCCCGTCTATGGCTACACCTTC	CASSPRTGVPVYGYTF
many	TRBD1	TRBV12-3/TRBV12-4	TRBJ1-6	TGTGCCAGCAGTATTTATAGGGGGCGATCCTATAATTCACCCCTCCACTTT	CASSIYRGRSYNSPLHF
few	TRBD2	TRBV6-5	TRBJ2-5	TGTGCCAGCAGCCTTAGCGGGGTGTACCAAGAGACCCAGTACTTC	CASSLSGVYQETQYF
few	-	TRBV30	TRBJ1-6	TGTGCGTTGGCGGAGGGGATGCATTCACCCCTCCACTTT	CALAEGMHSPLHF
many	-	TRBV29-1	TRBJ2-3	TGCAGCGTTGGCGGCACAGATACGCAGTATTTT	CSVGGTDTQYF
many	-	TRBV5-1	TRBJ1-2	TGCGCCAGCAGCCTAGGGACAACCAACTATGGCTACACCTTC	CASSLGTTNYGYTF